These T cell receptor beta chains were read from a single sample in a study of blood T cell repertoires in COVID-19. Assay used: immunoSEQ multiplex PCR; TCRdb lists only in-frame clones, some missing. The sample has 200,000 or so clones, more than 85% seen once. Sequenced input: peripheral blood. These receptors all come from a man between 65 and 85 years old with active or convalescent COVID-19. The CDR3 runs from the conserved cysteine through the conserved F or W. A D gene is named only where the DNA matches it firmly. The size field is filled for only some rows; it gives once, few, many or a size class.

V,length,J,D,size,DNA,CDR3
TRBV15,14,TRBJ2-5,.,.,TGTGCCACCAGCTTGCCGGAGGGGGCAGGGACCCAGTACTTC,CATSLPEGAGTQYF
TRBV5-1,14,TRBJ2-3,TRBD1,.,TGCGCCAGCAGCATCGGACAGGAGACAGATACGCAGTATTTT,CASSIGQETDTQYF
TRBV28,16,TRBJ1-3,.,.,TGTGCCAGCAGTTTGGACACGCAGCACTCTGGAAACACCATATATTTT,CASSLDTQHSGNTIYF
TRBV2,15,TRBJ1-5,TRBD1,.,TGTGCCAGCAGTCCGGAAGGGGGCGCGTCTCAGCCCCAGCATTTT,CASSPEGGASQPQHF
TRBV19,13,TRBJ2-4,.,.,TGTGCCAGTAGTATCGGCAGGGGTGCCATTCAGTACTTC,CASSIGRGAIQYF
TRBV6-5,15,TRBJ1-2,.,.,TGTGCCAGCAGGGATCGTCCGTCGGACAGCCTAGGCTACACCTTC,CASRDRPSDSLGYTF
TRBV28,15,TRBJ1-2,.,few,TGTGCCAGCAGTTCCGACACCCGCCCTAACTATGGCTACACCTTC,CASSSDTRPNYGYTF
TRBV6-6,11,TRBJ1-1,.,.,TGTGCCAGCAGATGGACAGACGGGGCTTTCTTT,CASRWTDGAFF
TRBV7-2,14,TRBJ1-1,.,.,TGTGCCAGCAGCTCCCTACCGGGAGGGATTGAAGCTTTCTTT,CASSSLPGGIEAFF
TRBV5-1,19,TRBJ1-1,.,.,TGCGCCAGCAGCTTGGCCCCGACCTCGAGACAGCTCAGGAGCACTGAAGCTTTCTTT,CASSLAPTSRQLRSTEAFF
TRBV24-1,13,TRBJ2-5,TRBD1,once,TGTGCCACCAGTCCCAGGGGGACGGAGACCCAGTACTTC,CATSPRGTETQYF
TRBV9,16,TRBJ2-3,.,.,TGTGCCAGCAGCTACGCCCTGACTAGACTCACAGATACGCAGTATTTT,CASSYALTRLTDTQYF
TRBV27,14,TRBJ2-1,.,.,TGTGCCAGCACCCCAGGGTTCCCCTACAATGAGCAGTTCTTC,CASTPGFPYNEQFF
TRBV5-1,15,TRBJ1-3,TRBD1,once,TGCGCCAGCAGGACCTCGACAGGGACTGGAAACACCATATATTTT,CASRTSTGTGNTIYF
TRBV28,14,TRBJ1-2,.,.,TGTGCCAGCAGTGCGGGAGGGGGGCGCGGTGGCTACACCTTC,CASSAGGGRGGYTF
TRBV19,15,TRBJ1-5,.,.,TGTGCCAGTAGTATTTTCCTTCTTAGCAATCAGCCCCAGCATTTT,CASSIFLLSNQPQHF
TRBV19,15,TRBJ1-2,TRBD1,.,TGTGCCAGTAGTATAGAAGGGACAGGTTCCTATGGCTACACCTTC,CASSIEGTGSYGYTF
TRBV20-1,16,TRBJ1-1,.,.,TGCAGTGCTAGTTCCCCCTCCCAGGCGTGGAACACTGAAGCTTTCTTT,CSASSPSQAWNTEAFF
TRBV7-2,14,TRBJ1-5,.,few,TGTGCCAGCAGCGTAAACAGTCTGTATCAGCCCCAGCATTTT,CASSVNSLYQPQHF
TRBV19,15,TRBJ2-7,TRBD1,.,TGTGCCAGTAGTATCTCACGGACAGGCTCCTACGAGCAGTACTTC,CASSISRTGSYEQYF
TRBV30,19,TRBJ1-6,TRBD1,once,TGTGCCTGGAGTGGGTTGACAGGGGGCGGTAAACTGTGGAATTCACCCCTCCACTTT,CAWSGLTGGGKLWNSPLHF
TRBV6-2/TRBV6-3,16,TRBJ2-7,.,.,TGTGCCAGCAGTTATACGCAGGGGTTCATAGTCTACGAGCAGTACTTC,CASSYTQGFIVYEQYF
TRBV19,15,TRBJ2-3,.,.,TGTGCCAGTAGTATTCAGGGGAGTGTGACAGATACGCAGTATTTT,CASSIQGSVTDTQYF
TRBV6-2/TRBV6-3,14,TRBJ2-7,.,.,TGTGCCAGCAGTTATGTTGGCGGGGTAGGGGAGCAGTACTTC,CASSYVGGVGEQYF
TRBV5-1,15,TRBJ2-5,.,.,TGCGCCAGCAGCTTAAAAGGGGGTGGGGAAGAGACCCAGTACTTC,CASSLKGGGEETQYF
TRBV9,15,TRBJ2-7,.,.,TGTGCCAGCAGCGTAGCCGGACAGAGCTCCTACGAGCAGTACTTC,CASSVAGQSSYEQYF
TRBV19,16,TRBJ1-1,.,.,TGTGCCAGTAGTATAGGGGGTCGGAGGGAACGTCCCGAAGCTTTCTTT,CASSIGGRRERPEAFF
TRBV6-6,13,TRBJ1-1,.,.,TGTGCCAGCAAACAGGGATGGAACACTGAAGCTTTCTTT,CASKQGWNTEAFF
TRBV7-9,14,TRBJ1-1,.,.,TGTGCCAGCAGCTACAGGGCAATGAACACTGAAGCTTTCTTT,CASSYRAMNTEAFF
TRBV10-1,16,TRBJ2-1,.,.,TGCGCCAGCAGTGAGTCGGAGGGGAGAGGGTACAATGAGCAGTTCTTC,CASSESEGRGYNEQFF
TRBV5-1,13,TRBJ2-7,.,.,TGCGCCAGCAGCCCTGAGTTAGGGGGCGAGCAGTACTTC,CASSPELGGEQYF
TRBV28,15,TRBJ2-7,TRBD1,.,TGTGCCAGCAGCACGGGACAGGGATTCTCCTACGAGCAGTACTTC,CASSTGQGFSYEQYF
TRBV19,13,TRBJ2-7,.,.,TGTGCCAGTAGTATTGGCAGGGCCTACGAGCAGTACTTC,CASSIGRAYEQYF
TRBV6-2/TRBV6-3,16,TRBJ2-3,TRBD2,.,TGTGCCAGCAGTTACCGTCGGGCTAGCGGGAGATATACGCAGTATTTT,CASSYRRASGRYTQYF
TRBV24-1,12,TRBJ2-3,.,.,TGTGCCACCAAGCGTCTGAGGGATACGCAGTATTTT,CATKRLRDTQYF
TRBV6-2/TRBV6-3,12,TRBJ1-1,.,.,TGTGCCAGCAGTTACGGAGGTACTGAAGCTTTCTTT,CASSYGGTEAFF
TRBV10-3,12,TRBJ2-5,.,.,TGTGCCTCCCGGGGAGCCCAAGAGACCCAGTACTTC,CASRGAQETQYF
TRBV9,15,TRBJ1-2,TRBD1,few,TGTGCCAGCAGCGTCGGACAGGCAGCTAACTATGGCTACACCTTC,CASSVGQAANYGYTF
TRBV20-1,13,TRBJ2-1,.,.,TGCAGTGCTAGTATGCCCCCCGGTGATGAGCAGTTCTTC,CSASMPPGDEQFF
TRBV24-1,14,TRBJ2-7,.,.,TGTGCCACCAGTGATCCCTCTAGGTCTGGGGAGCAGTACTTC,CATSDPSRSGEQYF
TRBV9,15,TRBJ2-1,TRBD2,.,TGTGCCAGCAGCGTAGCCGGGGGGACCTACAATGAGCAGTTCTTC,CASSVAGGTYNEQFF
TRBV19,13,TRBJ1-6,.,.,TGTGCCAGTAGTCCGGACAGTAATTCACCCCTCCACTTT,CASSPDSNSPLHF
TRBV7-2,16,TRBJ1-4,.,.,TGTGCCAGCAGCTTAGCGCGAGGGTTGACTAATGAAAAACTGTTTTTT,CASSLARGLTNEKLFF
TRBV18,14,TRBJ1-5,.,.,TGTGCCAGCTCAGTAACAGGGTCGTATCAGCCCCAGCATTTT,CASSVTGSYQPQHF
TRBV5-1,14,TRBJ1-1,.,.,TGCGCCAGCAGCTTCAGGGCGGCGAACACTGAAGCTTTCTTT,CASSFRAANTEAFF
TRBV2,15,TRBJ1-6,TRBD1,.,TGTGCCAGCAGTGATTTGGGACAGCCTAATTCACCCCTCCACTTT,CASSDLGQPNSPLHF
TRBV3-1/TRBV3-2,13,TRBJ1-1,.,.,TGTGCCAGCAGCCCACAGGGGAACACTGAAGCTTTCTTT,CASSPQGNTEAFF
TRBV12-3/TRBV12-4,12,TRBJ1-5,TRBD1,.,TGTGCCAGCAAACAGGGGAGACAGCCCCAGCATTTT,CASKQGRQPQHF
TRBV2,13,TRBJ1-1,TRBD1,once,TGTGCCAGCAGGGACAGGGGCAACACTGAAGCTTTCTTT,CASRDRGNTEAFF
TRBV4-3,16,TRBJ1-1,TRBD1,.,TGCGCCAGCAGCCCACGGACAGGGGGTATTGATACTGAAGCTTTCTTT,CASSPRTGGIDTEAFF
TRBV6-5,14,TRBJ1-1,.,.,TGTGCCACGAGGGGGGGGCGCGGGAACACTGAAGCTTTCTTT,CATRGGRGNTEAFF
TRBV4-1,15,TRBJ2-7,.,.,TGCGCCAGCAGCCGGGTGGGCGGCAGGGGCGACGAGCAGTACTTC,CASSRVGGRGDEQYF
TRBV19,16,TRBJ1-3,.,.,TGTGCCAGTAGTATTTTCGTAGGGGGCTCTGGAAACACCATATATTTT,CASSIFVGGSGNTIYF
TRBV7-2,13,TRBJ1-1,.,.,TGTGCCAGCAGCGTGGGGCAAAACACTGAAGCTTTCTTT,CASSVGQNTEAFF
TRBV12-3/TRBV12-4,13,TRBJ2-5,.,.,TGTGCCAGCAGTTTGGGTAGCTTGGAGACCCAGTACTTC,CASSLGSLETQYF
TRBV7-9,15,TRBJ1-3,.,.,TGTGCCAGCAGCACCCCAGGGGTCGCTGGAAACACCATATATTTT,CASSTPGVAGNTIYF
TRBV24-1,13,TRBJ1-5,TRBD1,.,TGTGCCACACGTGACAGGGCAGGACAGCCCCAGCATTTT,CATRDRAGQPQHF
TRBV6-6,15,TRBJ1-4,TRBD1,.,TGTGCCAGCAGACCGGGACAGGGAGGATTTGAAAAACTGTTTTTT,CASRPGQGGFEKLFF
TRBV7-7,16,TRBJ2-3,TRBD2,.,TGTGCTAGCAGCCCCGGGACTAGAGGCTCCACAGATACGCAGTATTTT,CASSPGTRGSTDTQYF